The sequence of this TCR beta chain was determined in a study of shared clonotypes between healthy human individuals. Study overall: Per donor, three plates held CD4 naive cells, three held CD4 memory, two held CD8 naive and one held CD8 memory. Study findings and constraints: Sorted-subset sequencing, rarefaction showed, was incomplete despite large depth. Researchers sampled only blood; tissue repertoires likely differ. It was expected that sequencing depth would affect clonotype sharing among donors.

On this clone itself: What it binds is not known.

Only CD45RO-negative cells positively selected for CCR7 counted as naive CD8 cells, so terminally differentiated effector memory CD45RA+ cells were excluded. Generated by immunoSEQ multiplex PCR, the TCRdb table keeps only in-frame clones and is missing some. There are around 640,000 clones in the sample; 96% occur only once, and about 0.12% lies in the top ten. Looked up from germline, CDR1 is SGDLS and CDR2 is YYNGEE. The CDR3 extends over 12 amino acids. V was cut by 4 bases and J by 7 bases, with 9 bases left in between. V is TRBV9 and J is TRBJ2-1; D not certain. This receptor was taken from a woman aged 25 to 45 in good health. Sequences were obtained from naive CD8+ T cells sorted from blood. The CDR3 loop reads CASSTEINEQFF. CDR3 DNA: TGTGCCAGCAGCACCGAGATTAATGAGCAGTTCTTC.